These T cell receptor beta chains were read from a single sample in a study of cytomegalovirus exposure and HLA in healthy donors. Produced via immunoSEQ multiplex PCR; TCRdb's table is partial and in-frame only. The data show roughly 120,000 clones, around 75% seen once. The specimen was PBMCs. These receptors were obtained from a woman aged 18 to 35 in good health and CMV-seronegative. Both conserved end residues are part of each CDR3. Fields, in order: D gene, V gene, clone size, J gene, CDR3 DNA, CDR3 protein. The D gene is left open where the match is weak. The listing skips clone size in some rows; elsewhere it reads once, few, many or a size class.

TRBD1	TRBV7-9	-	TRBJ2-7	TGTGCCAGCAGCGAGGGACAGGGGGAGATCGACGAGCAGTACTTC	CASSEGQGEIDEQYF
-	TRBV30	-	TRBJ1-1	TGTGCCTGGAAAAACGGGTTGGTCACTGAAGCTTTCTTT	CAWKNGLVTEAFF
TRBD2	TRBV28	once	TRBJ2-7	TGTGCCAGCAGTTCCCCGCGGGGGGGTCGCTACGAGCAGTACTTC	CASSSPRGGRYEQYF
-	TRBV5-4	-	TRBJ2-3	TGTGCCAGCAGCCGTTACAGGGTAGGAAGCACAGATACGCAGTATTTT	CASSRYRVGSTDTQYF
TRBD1	TRBV30	-	TRBJ1-2	TGTGCCTGGAGTATAACAGGGGGTGAAGGCTACACCTTC	CAWSITGGEGYTF
-	TRBV14	-	TRBJ1-2	TGTGCCAGCAGCCAAGATCGGTGGGGCGACTATGGCTACACCTTC	CASSQDRWGDYGYTF
TRBD1	TRBV30	-	TRBJ1-1	TGTGCCTGGAACAGGGCAGGGGGCGTCACGGATGAAGCTTTCTTT	CAWNRAGGVTDEAFF
-	TRBV5-1	-	TRBJ2-3	TGCGCCAGCAGCTTGCGGGGGTTGACAGATACGCAGTATTTT	CASSLRGLTDTQYF
-	TRBV19	-	TRBJ2-1	TGTGCCAGTAATTGGGGGGGCGGGAATGAGCAGTTCTTC	CASNWGGGNEQFF
-	TRBV28	-	TRBJ2-7	TGTGCCAGCGGACTAACGAGTGAGCAGTACTTC	CASGLTSEQYF
-	TRBV7-3	-	TRBJ2-1	TGTGCCAGCAGCCCCGCGAGCTCCTACAATGAGCAGTTCTTC	CASSPASSYNEQFF
TRBD1	TRBV7-2	-	TRBJ2-3	TGTGCCAGCAGGTCCGGGACAGGGGTTGCTTCGTCACCCACAGATACGCAGTATTTT	CASRSGTGVASSPTDTQYF
TRBD1	TRBV2	few	TRBJ2-5	TGTGCCAGCAGCCGAGACAGGGGAGAGACCCAGTACTTC	CASSRDRGETQYF
-	TRBV2	-	TRBJ1-1	TGTGCCAGCAGTGAAGAGGGAGCCACTGAAGCTTTCTTT	CASSEEGATEAFF
-	TRBV30	once	TRBJ1-2	TGTGCCTGGAGTGATAATTCGAAGGCAGGTGGCTACACCTTC	CAWSDNSKAGGYTF
TRBD1	TRBV30	-	TRBJ1-1	TGTGCCTGGAGCGCAAAGTGGGGACAGGGGCTTACTTTT	CAWSAKWGQGLTF
TRBD2	TRBV9	-	TRBJ2-7	TGTGCCAGCAGCGTTGGGGGGGTCCCCTACGAGCAGTACTTC	CASSVGGVPYEQYF
TRBD1	TRBV4-1	-	TRBJ2-2	TGCGCCAGCAGCCCCCGGACAGGGAGCGGGAACACCGGGGAGCTGTTTTTT	CASSPRTGSGNTGELFF